This TCR beta chain originates from a study of blood T cells in healthy people across ages (dated by TCRdb to 2014 to 2015). As for the study more broadly: In model experiments, roughly one uniquely barcoded TCR beta cDNA molecule per two T cells was captured by template switching. Using deep sequencing normalized with unique cDNA molecular identifiers, the study measured how TCR beta repertoire diversity changes with age. The donors were divided into four age groups: young (average about 15 years), middle-aged (approximately 39), aged (about 60) and long-lived (roughly 82). The study analyzed two additional independent replicas of 1 million unique cDNA reads from the same blood draw for two donors, one aged 18 to 29 and one aged 80 or older.

According to the germline V gene (reference sequence), CDR1 reads MNHNY and CDR2 reads SVGAGI. Inclusive of the bounding cysteine and phenylalanine, the CDR3 is 15 residues long. Here the CDR3 DNA is all that survives: 45 bases in frame from base 1. V loses 6 bases, J loses 5 bases, and the germline ends lie 17 bases apart. Library preparation used 5' RACE. The sequencing machine was an Illumina HiSeq 2500. A second 7 to 11 cycle PCR used a sample-barcoded 5' primer and a J-beta primer mix. A unique molecular identifier was introduced onto each TCR beta cDNA molecule by a template-switch 5' adaptor carrying 12 random nucleotides. Each sample yielded at least 2.5 million CDR3-containing paired-end reads. First-strand cDNA synthesis was performed from all RNA using the Mint cDNA synthesis kit, with priming by a TRBC-specific oligonucleotide. After uracil-DNA glycosylase treatment, a first 18-cycle PCR used universal primers M1SS and BC2_uni_R on all cDNA. The authors' pipeline ran thus. Normalization of each sample was performed by random selection of 1 million high-quality reads, each carrying a distinct molecular identifier. Reads sharing molecular identifiers were discarded rather than binned into consensus sequences. CDR3 identification, clonotype clustering and error correction used MiTCR with a Q25 quality threshold and the strictest error-elimination algorithm. A nonparametric unseen species model with Euler transformation was used to estimate lower-bound total TCR beta diversity. TCRdb reprocessing: public reads trimmed at Q25 with fastp, clones called with MiXCR, in-frame beta chains kept. Merged by CDR3 protein, the rows form single entries marked with the most common genes and DNA. The V and J calls were not made by the authors but by TCRdb's processing. This sample has about 930,000 distinct CDR3 sequences in its table, and almost 30% of those were observed once. About 10% of the sample comes from the top ten.

The research as a whole found: Observed TCR beta diversity correlated strongly with the percentage of naive T cells measured by flow cytometry. As age increased, observed TCR beta diversity per million T cells dropped in a roughly linear way, and a significant reduction was already evident by age roughly 40. Total diversity estimates from one million sequenced T cells were considered lower bounds and underestimates. Compared with the aged group, more naive CD4+ T cells, fewer expanded clones and increased TCR diversity were shown by the long-lived group, suggesting age selection. Conclusive comparison of naive and antigen-experienced compartments was prevented by the profiling of bulk unsorted PBMCs. Donor CMV infection status was unknown, potentially confounding age-related changes in expanded clonotypes.

This clonotype was seen a few times. The target of this receptor is not known. One base away there is no much larger clone; base qualities are not given. Donors were 39 systemically healthy Caucasian individuals from Russia aged roughly 6 to 90 years. Approximately 11 milliliters of peripheral blood were drawn from each donor into EDTA-treated Vacutainer tubes. Ficoll-Paque density-gradient centrifugation was used to isolate PBMCs, with at least 6.5 million per sample. Total RNA, at least 6 micrograms per sample, was extracted from PBMCs with Trizol reagent. The percentages of naive CD45RAhigh/CD27high T cells were determined by flow cytometry on a PBMC aliquot from every donor. These data were also reused for a study on T cells of mothers and their children. The second paper further reports: The donors were nine systemically healthy Caucasian individuals, made up of three mothers and their six children. cDNA synthesis consumed the entire amount of extracted RNA, loaded at about 1.5 ug RNA in each 15 ul reaction. Sample barcodes and 2-4 random nucleotides were added via the M1S primer in the second PCR. Over 8 million TCR beta CDR3 reads were obtained for each mother, and approximately 2.9 million reads were obtained for each child. Thymic selection similarly shapes TCR recombination output in related and unrelated pairs, with minor effect from inherited differences. Related mother-child pairs always showed normalized repertoire overlap that was slightly higher than in unrelated mother-child pairs, though the difference was never significant. With a sensitivity of approximately 93 clones per million clonotypes, no persistent microchimeric T cell clones were detected. In the study, deep NGS was used to compare the TCR beta repertoires of mothers and children, and features distinguishing related mother-child pairs from unrelated individuals were sought. Mothers averaged about 40 +/- 4 years of age and children averaged approximately 12 +/- 4 years. After adapter ligation was performed with NEBNext reagents, the libraries were sequenced on an Illumina HiSeq 2000 with 100+100 nt paired-end reads. To avoid cross-contamination, the mother libraries and the child libraries were prepared a month apart and sequenced in separate runs. For each donor, somewhere between 500,000 and 2,000,000 distinct TCR beta clonotypes were identified. Naive TCR beta clonotypes were estimated from low-frequency clonotypes matched to each donor's FACS-determined naive share, without sorting.

This sequence uses TRBV6-6 and TRBJ2-4; matching of 5 bases hints at TRBD1 as the D gene. The sequence derives from a woman between 40 and 55 years old in good health. The material sequenced was blood. The CDR3 protein sequence reads: CASSSLEQAQNIQYF. The DNA is TGTGCCAGCAGCTCCCTTGAACAGGCTCAAAACATTCAGTACTTC.